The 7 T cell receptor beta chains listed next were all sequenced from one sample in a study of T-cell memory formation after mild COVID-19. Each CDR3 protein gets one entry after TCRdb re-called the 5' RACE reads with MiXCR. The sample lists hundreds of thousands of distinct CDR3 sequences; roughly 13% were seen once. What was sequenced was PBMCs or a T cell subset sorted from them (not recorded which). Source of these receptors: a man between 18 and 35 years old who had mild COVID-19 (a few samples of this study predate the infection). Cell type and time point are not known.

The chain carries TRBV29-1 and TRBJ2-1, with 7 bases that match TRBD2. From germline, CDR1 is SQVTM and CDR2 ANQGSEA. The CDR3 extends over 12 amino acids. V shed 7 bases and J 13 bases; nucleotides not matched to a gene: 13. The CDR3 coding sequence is TGCAGCGCGTGGGGGGAGGCGGGGGATCAGTTCTTC. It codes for CSAWGEAGDQFF.

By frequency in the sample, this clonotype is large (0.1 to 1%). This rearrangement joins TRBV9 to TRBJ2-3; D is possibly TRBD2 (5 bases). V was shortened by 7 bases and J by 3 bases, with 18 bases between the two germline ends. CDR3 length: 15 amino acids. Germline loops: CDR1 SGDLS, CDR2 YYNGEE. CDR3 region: CASSSSGSATDTQYF. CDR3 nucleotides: TGTGCCAGCTCCTCCTCGGGTAGCGCGACAGATACGCAGTATTTT.

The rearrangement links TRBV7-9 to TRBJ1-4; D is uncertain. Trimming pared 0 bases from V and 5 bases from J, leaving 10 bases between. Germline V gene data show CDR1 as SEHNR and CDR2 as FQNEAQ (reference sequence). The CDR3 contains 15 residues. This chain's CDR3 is CASSLAPVGNEKLFF. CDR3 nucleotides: TGTGCCAGCAGCTTAGCCCCAGTCGGAAATGAAAAACTGTTTTTT.

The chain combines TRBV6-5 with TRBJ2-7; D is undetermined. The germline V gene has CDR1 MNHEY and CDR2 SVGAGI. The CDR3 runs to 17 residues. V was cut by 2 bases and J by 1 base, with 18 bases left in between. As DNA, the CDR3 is TGTGCCAGCAGTTACGATAGAACTGGGCAGACGTCCTACGAGCAGTACTTC. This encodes CASSYDRTGQTSYEQYF.

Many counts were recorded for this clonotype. Here the CDR3 reads CASSLDGGLAVPDTQYF. CDR3 nucleotide sequence: TGTGCCAGCAGCTTAGACGGGGGACTAGCGGTGCCCGATACGCAGTATTTT. The gene calls are TRBV7-8 and TRBJ2-3, with TRBD2 matching over 11 bases. V trimming: 1 base; J trimming: 6 bases; junction bases outside the gene matches: 9. The germline CDR1 and CDR2 sequences are SGHVS and FQNEAQ. CDR3 length equals 17 residues.

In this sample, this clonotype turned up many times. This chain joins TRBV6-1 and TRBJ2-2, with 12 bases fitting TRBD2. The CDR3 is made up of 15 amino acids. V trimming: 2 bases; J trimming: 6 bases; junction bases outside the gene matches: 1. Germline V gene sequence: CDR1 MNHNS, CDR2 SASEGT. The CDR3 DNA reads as TGTGCCAGCAGTGAACTAGCGGGGGGGCCCGGGGAGCTGTTTTTT. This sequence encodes CASSELAGGPGELFF.

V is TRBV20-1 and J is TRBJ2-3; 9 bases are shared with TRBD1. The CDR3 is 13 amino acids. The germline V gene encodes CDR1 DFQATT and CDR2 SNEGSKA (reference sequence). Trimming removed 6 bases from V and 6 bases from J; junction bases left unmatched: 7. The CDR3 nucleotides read TGCAGTGCATGGGACAGGGATGGGGATACGCAGTATTTT. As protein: CSAWDRDGDTQYF.